This note documents a single TCR beta chain sequence. These data come from a study of control samples from healthy donors and cancer patients. The CDR3 totals 12 residues. From germline, CDR1 is LNHDA and CDR2 SQIVND (reference sequence). V dropped 3 bases and J dropped 4 bases, with 6 bases sitting between them. Measured with immunoSEQ multiplex PCR; TCRdb has only the in-frame clones, and not every one. The sample records around 110,000 clones, 85% to 90% being singletons. The sequenced sample was PBMCs. V gene TRBV19 combines with J gene TRBJ1-1; perhaps TRBD1 as D (5 bases). The sequence was obtained from a woman in her forties or fifties with colorectal cancer. CDR3: CASSMGGTEAFF. In nucleotides, the CDR3 is TGTGCCAGTAGTATGGGGGGCACTGAAGCTTTCTTT.